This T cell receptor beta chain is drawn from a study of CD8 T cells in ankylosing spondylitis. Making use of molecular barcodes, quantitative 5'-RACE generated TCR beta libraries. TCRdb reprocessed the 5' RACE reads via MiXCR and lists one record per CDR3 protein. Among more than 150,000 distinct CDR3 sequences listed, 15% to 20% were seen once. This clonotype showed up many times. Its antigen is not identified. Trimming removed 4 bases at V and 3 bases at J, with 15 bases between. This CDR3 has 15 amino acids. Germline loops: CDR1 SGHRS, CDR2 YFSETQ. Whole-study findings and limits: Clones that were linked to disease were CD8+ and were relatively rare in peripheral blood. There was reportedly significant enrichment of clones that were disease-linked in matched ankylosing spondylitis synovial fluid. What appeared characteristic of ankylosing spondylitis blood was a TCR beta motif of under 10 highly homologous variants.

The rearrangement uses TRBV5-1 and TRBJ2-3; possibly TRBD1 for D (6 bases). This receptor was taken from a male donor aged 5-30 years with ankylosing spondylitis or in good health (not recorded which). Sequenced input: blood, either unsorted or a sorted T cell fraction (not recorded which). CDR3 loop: CASSPAGVATDTQYF. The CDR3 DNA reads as TGCGCCAGCAGCCCGGCAGGGGTGGCTACAGATACGCAGTATTTT.